The T cell receptor beta chain under discussion was sequenced for a study of T-cell memory formation after mild COVID-19. The CDR3 runs to 14 residues. Between the trimmed V and J ends, which lost 0 bases and 2 bases, there was a span of 7 bases. The germline V gene encodes CDR1 SGHRS and CDR2 YFSETQ. This clonotype was seen more than once but under ten times. Each CDR3 protein is one row after TCRdb ran MiXCR on the 5' RACE reads. Of 500,000 to 650,000 distinct CDR3 sequences listed, about a fifth are singletons. The sequencing sample was made of PBMCs or a T cell subset sorted from them (not recorded which). This chain connects TRBV5-1 to TRBJ2-3; no clear D. The origin of this receptor is an adult woman who had mild COVID-19 (a few samples of this study predate the infection). Cell type and time point are not known. CDR3 nucleotides: TGCGCCAGCAGCTTGGACAGTATCACAGATACGCAGTATTTT. Translation: CASSLDSITDTQYF.